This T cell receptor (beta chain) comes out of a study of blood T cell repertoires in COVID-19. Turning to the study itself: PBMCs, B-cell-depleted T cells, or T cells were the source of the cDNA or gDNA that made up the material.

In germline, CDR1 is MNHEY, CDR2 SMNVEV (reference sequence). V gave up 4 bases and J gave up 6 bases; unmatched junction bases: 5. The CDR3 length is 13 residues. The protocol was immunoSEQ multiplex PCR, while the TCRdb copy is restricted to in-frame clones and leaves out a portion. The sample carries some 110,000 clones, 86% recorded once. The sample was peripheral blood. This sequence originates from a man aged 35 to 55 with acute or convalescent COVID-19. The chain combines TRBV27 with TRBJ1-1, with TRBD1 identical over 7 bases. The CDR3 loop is CASSSRQGAEAFF. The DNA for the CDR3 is TGTGCCAGCAGTTCGAGACAGGGCGCTGAAGCTTTCTTT.